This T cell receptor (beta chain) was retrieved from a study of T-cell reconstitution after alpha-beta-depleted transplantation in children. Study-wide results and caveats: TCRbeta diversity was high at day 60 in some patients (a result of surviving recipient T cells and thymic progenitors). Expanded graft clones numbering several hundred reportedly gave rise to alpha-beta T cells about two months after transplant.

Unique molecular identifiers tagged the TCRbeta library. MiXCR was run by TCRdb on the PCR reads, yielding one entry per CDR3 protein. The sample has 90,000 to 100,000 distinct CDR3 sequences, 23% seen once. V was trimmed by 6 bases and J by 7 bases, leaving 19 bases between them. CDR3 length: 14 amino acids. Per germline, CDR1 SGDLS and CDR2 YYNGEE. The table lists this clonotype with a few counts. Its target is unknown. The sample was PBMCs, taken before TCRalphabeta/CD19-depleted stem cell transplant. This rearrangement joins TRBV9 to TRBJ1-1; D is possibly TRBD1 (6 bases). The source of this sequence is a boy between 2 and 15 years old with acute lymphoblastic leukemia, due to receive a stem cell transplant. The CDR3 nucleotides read TGTGCCAGCAATGAACGGGGGGGCGAGGGTGAAGCTTTCTTT. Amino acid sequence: CASNERGGEGEAFF.